These T cell receptor beta chains were read from a single sample in a study of response to subunit inactivated influenza vaccine. TCRdb ran MiXCR on the RT-PCR reads and lists one entry per CDR3 protein. The sample has about 570,000 distinct CDR3 sequences, roughly 12% seen once. The sample here was PBMCs from blood, taken on the day of vaccination. The origin of the receptors is a man between 50 and 59 years old who received an inactivated influenza vaccine. Both conserved end residues are part of each CDR3. The D gene is left open where the match is weak. Not all rows give a size; the values are once, few, many and, for expanded clones, a class.

V,D,size,J,CDR3,DNA
TRBV28,TRBD1,few,TRBJ2-7,CASSLGYRGRGYEQYF,TGTGCCAGCAGTTTGGGCTACAGGGGGCGCGGGTACGAGCAGTACTTC
TRBV5-6,NA,many,TRBJ2-7,CASSYTQGVFSYEQYF,TGTGCCAGCAGCTATACGCAGGGAGTGTTCTCCTACGAGCAGTACTTC
TRBV4-2,NA,few,TRBJ2-2,CASSQIQGSVGELFF,TGTGCCAGCAGCCAGATACAGGGTAGTGTCGGGGAGCTGTTTTTT
TRBV12-3/TRBV12-4,NA,NA,TRBJ2-2,CASSFPTGSGELFF,TGTGCCAGCAGTTTCCCAACAGGGTCCGGGGAGCTGTTTTTT
TRBV20-1,NA,few,TRBJ1-2,CSASDTAGGYTF,TGCAGTGCTAGTGACACGGCGGGAGGCTACACCTTC
TRBV5-1,NA,few,TRBJ2-1,CASSLASFETEQFF,TGCGCCAGCAGCTTAGCTAGCTTTGAGACCGAGCAGTTCTTC
TRBV11-2,TRBD2,NA,TRBJ2-3,CASSLVKTSGGFIDTQYF,TGTGCCAGCAGCTTAGTCAAAACTAGCGGGGGTTTTATAGATACGCAGTATTTT
TRBV5-1,TRBD1,NA,TRBJ2-7,CASSSDRARYEQYF,TGCGCCAGCAGCTCCGACAGGGCCCGCTACGAGCAGTACTTC
TRBV18,NA,many,TRBJ2-5,CASSRQVQEETQYF,TGTGCCAGCTCAAGACAGGTCCAGGAAGAGACCCAGTACTTC
TRBV29-1,NA,NA,TRBJ2-2,CSLLLPNTGELFF,TGCAGCCTACTTCTACCAAACACCGGGGAGCTGTTTTTT
TRBV7-2,TRBD1,few,TRBJ1-1,CASTSDRAFTEAFF,TGTGCCAGCACCTCGGACAGGGCCTTCACTGAAGCTTTCTTT
TRBV4-2,NA,NA,TRBJ2-1,CASSQAFLGLGNEQFF,TGTGCCAGCAGCCAAGCGTTTTTGGGACTGGGGAATGAGCAGTTCTTC
TRBV28,TRBD2,NA,TRBJ2-3,CASSPPLAGVGTQYF,TGTGCCAGCAGTCCGCCTCTAGCGGGAGTGGGTACGCAGTATTTT
TRBV11-2,NA,NA,TRBJ2-1,CASSLERNRAEQSF,TGTGCCAGCAGCTTAGAAAGGAACCGCGCTGAGCAGTCCTTC
TRBV20-1,TRBD2,NA,TRBJ2-7,CSATGTSGGLSYEQYF,TGCAGTGCGACCGGGACTAGCGGGGGGCTCTCCTACGAGCAGTACTTC
TRBV18,TRBD2,NA,TRBJ2-7,CASSPNGEAGGPSHYEQYF,TGTGCCAGCTCACCCAACGGGGAAGCGGGAGGGCCATCCCACTACGAGCAGTACTTC
TRBV4-2,NA,NA,TRBJ2-6,CASSQDVTSRALNVLTF,TGTGCCAGCAGCCAAGATGTAACTTCTAGGGCACTGAACGTCCTGACTTTC
TRBV27,TRBD2,few,TRBJ2-3,CASSPGAGVDTQYF,TGTGCCAGCAGCCCAGGAGCGGGGGTGGATACGCAGTATTTT
TRBV6-5,NA,many,TRBJ2-7,CASSYRLSYEQYF,TGTGCCAGCAGTTACAGGCTTTCTTACGAGCAGTACTTC
TRBV5-1,NA,NA,TRBJ2-5,CASSTARGAGETQYF,TGCGCCAGCAGCACGGCGAGGGGGGCCGGGGAGACCCAGTACTTC
TRBV11-2,NA,NA,TRBJ1-1,CASSTTWGGTEAFF,TGTGCCAGCAGCACGACCTGGGGGGGAACTGAAGCTTTCTTT
TRBV27,TRBD2,NA,TRBJ2-7,CASSQIAGREQYF,TGTGCCAGCAGTCAGATAGCGGGGCGAGAGCAGTACTTC
TRBV12-3/TRBV12-4,NA,NA,TRBJ2-7,CASSLFRGPYEQYF,TGTGCCAGCAGTTTATTCAGGGGCCCCTACGAGCAGTACTTC
TRBV5-8,NA,many,TRBJ2-7,CASSSPLYF,TGTGCCAGCAGCTCCCCACTGTACTTC
TRBV9,TRBD1,few,TRBJ2-3,CASSGQGGVRDTQYF,TGTGCCAGCAGCGGACAGGGGGGGGTTAGAGATACGCAGTATTTT
TRBV6-1,NA,few,TRBJ1-5,CASSEYPLNQPQHF,TGTGCCAGCAGTGAATATCCCCTAAATCAGCCCCAGCATTTT
TRBV12-3/TRBV12-4,NA,NA,TRBJ1-1,CASLGVSEAFF,TGTGCCAGCCTCGGGGTCTCTGAAGCTTTCTTT
TRBV29-1,TRBD2,few,TRBJ2-5,CSVGGGLRETQYF,TGCAGCGTTGGGGGGGGACTCAGAGAGACCCAGTACTTC
TRBV5-5,TRBD1,few,TRBJ1-1,CASSFIQGEKYTEAFF,TGTGCCAGCAGCTTTATCCAGGGGGAGAAGTACACTGAAGCTTTCTTT
TRBV29-1,TRBD2,NA,TRBJ2-7,CSVVGGRAPYEQYF,TGCAGCGTTGTGGGCGGGAGGGCCCCCTACGAGCAGTACTTC
TRBV4-2,NA,many,TRBJ2-1,CASSQEEPDNEQFF,TGTGCCAGCAGCCAAGAGGAACCCGACAATGAGCAGTTCTTC
TRBV15,TRBD2,many,TRBJ2-1,CATSRELAGGYNEQFF,TGTGCCACCAGCAGAGAACTAGCGGGGGGGTACAATGAGCAGTTCTTC